Listed below are T cell receptor beta chains from one sample, sequenced in a study of human T cells and chemical hapten exposure. A single record per CDR3 protein comes from TCRdb applying MiXCR to the 5' RACE reads. The sample consists of roughly 120,000 distinct CDR3 sequences, roughly 18% of them appearing once. These receptors all come from a human donor in good health. Each CDR3 is given with its conserved first and last residue. A D gene is named only where the DNA matches it firmly. Size is omitted from some rows. Given values are once, few, many or a class for expanded clones.

d_gene | j_gene | abundance | v_gene | CDR3aa | CDR3nt
NA | TRBJ2-3 | NA | TRBV21-1 | CASSKGRRGQGTDTQYF | TGTGCCAGCAGCAAAGGTCGGCGCGGACAGGGCACAGATACGCAGTATTTT
TRBD1 | TRBJ2-7 | few | TRBV5-1 | CASSLARDSSYEQYF | TGCGCCAGCAGCTTAGCGAGGGACAGCTCCTACGAGCAGTACTTC
NA | TRBJ1-2 | NA | TRBV11-2 | CASRYLRDTLRLYGYTF | TGTGCCAGCAGGTACCTCCGGGATACCTTAAGACTCTATGGCTACACCTTC
NA | TRBJ1-5 | few | TRBV3-1 | CASSQGEKSNQPQHF | TGTGCCAGCAGCCAAGGAGAGAAGAGCAATCAGCCCCAGCATTTT
TRBD1 | TRBJ1-5 | few | TRBV28 | CASSFQDRANQPQHF | TGTGCCAGCAGTTTCCAGGACAGGGCAAATCAGCCCCAGCATTTT
NA | TRBJ1-3 | few | TRBV3-1 | CASRKDSLRGNTIYF | TGTGCCAGCAGAAAAGACAGTCTCCGTGGAAACACCATATATTTT
TRBD2 | TRBJ2-4 | NA | TRBV28 | CASSFGASGAKNIQYF | TGTGCCAGCAGTTTCGGGGCTAGCGGGGCCAAAAACATTCAGTACTTC
NA | TRBJ2-1 | few | TRBV5-1 | CASSSGTNEQFF | TGCGCCAGCAGCTCGGGGACTAATGAGCAGTTCTTC
NA | TRBJ2-6 | few | TRBV15 | CATSSEHRVVAELSSGANVLTF | TGTGCCACCAGCAGCGAGCACAGGGTTGTAGCGGAGCTATCCTCTGGGGCCAACGTCCTGACTTTC
TRBD1 | TRBJ2-7 | NA | TRBV6-6 | CASSYMGQGSPILYEQYF | TGTGCCAGCAGTTATATGGGACAGGGGTCCCCAATCCTATACGAGCAGTACTTC
NA | TRBJ2-5 | NA | TRBV20-1 | CSARVVRSQETQYF | TGCAGTGCTAGGGTTGTGAGGTCCCAAGAGACCCAGTACTTC
NA | TRBJ2-3 | few | TRBV4-2 | CASSQGWGAEADTQYF | TGTGCCAGCAGCCAAGGCTGGGGCGCGGAAGCAGATACGCAGTATTTT
NA | TRBJ2-6 | few | TRBV7-3 | CASSRPSISGANVLTF | TGTGCCAGCAGCCGTCCGAGTATCTCTGGGGCCAACGTCCTGACTTTC
NA | TRBJ1-5 | few | TRBV27 | CASSLVGVSNQPQHF | TGTGCCAGCAGTTTAGTAGGGGTGAGCAATCAGCCCCAGCATTTT
NA | TRBJ2-7 | many | TRBV20-1 | CSSSLYSYEQYF | TGCAGTTCCTCACTCTACTCCTACGAGCAGTACTTC
TRBD2 | TRBJ2-3 | few | TRBV20-1 | CSASRAEGGRASTDTQYF | TGCAGTGCTAGTAGGGCGGAAGGCGGGAGGGCCTCGACAGATACGCAGTATTTT
TRBD1 | TRBJ1-5 | NA | TRBV5-6 | CASSLRGTAGGRSNQPQHF | TGTGCCAGCAGCTTGAGGGGCACGGCAGGGGGGAGAAGCAATCAGCCCCAGCATTTT
NA | TRBJ1-2 | NA | TRBV18 | CASSSSTDYGYTF | TGTGCCAGCTCATCAAGTACAGACTATGGCTACACCTTC
NA | TRBJ1-2 | NA | TRBV7-2 | CASSSTAHLTGYTF | TGTGCCAGCAGCTCCACGGCCCATTTGACTGGCTACACCTTC
NA | TRBJ1-6 | NA | TRBV27 | CASSSYGNSPLHF | TGTGCCAGCAGTTCTTACGGAAATTCACCCCTCCACTTT
NA | TRBJ2-1 | NA | TRBV4-1 | CASSQDRAASYNEQFF | TGCGCCAGCAGCCAAGATCGGGCCGCCTCCTACAATGAGCAGTTCTTC
NA | TRBJ1-4 | few | TRBV12-3/TRBV12-4 | CASSLGQATEKLFF | TGTGCCAGCAGTTTGGGGCAGGCGACTGAAAAACTGTTTTTT
TRBD2 | TRBJ2-1 | few | TRBV6-4 | CASSHRWTSAEGQFF | TGTGCCAGCAGCCACCGCTGGACTAGCGCGGAGGGGCAGTTCTTC
NA | TRBJ1-2 | NA | TRBV28 | CASSLIQPYYGYTF | TGTGCCAGCAGTTTAATCCAGCCTTACTATGGCTACACCTTC
NA | TRBJ2-6 | NA | TRBV6-5 | CASSYSTRSSGANVLTF | TGTGCCAGCAGTTACTCGACCCGGAGCTCTGGGGCCAACGTCCTGACTTTC
NA | TRBJ1-5 | NA | TRBV20-1 | CSARDMEQGSNQPQHF | TGCAGTGCTAGAGATATGGAGCAGGGTAGCAATCAGCCCCAGCATTTT
TRBD2 | TRBJ2-1 | few | TRBV7-9 | CASSKRELADNEQFF | TGTGCCAGCAGCAAACGGGAACTAGCGGATAATGAGCAGTTCTTC
TRBD1 | TRBJ2-7 | few | TRBV29-1 | CSAGTAYEQYF | TGCAGCGCCGGGACAGCCTACGAGCAGTACTTC
NA | TRBJ2-7 | NA | TRBV5-1 | CASSLEDGSYEQYF | TGCGCCAGCAGCTTGGAGGACGGATCCTACGAGCAGTACTTC
NA | TRBJ2-5 | few | TRBV7-9 | CASSLWDPQETQYF | TGTGCCAGCAGCCTATGGGACCCGCAAGAGACCCAGTACTTC
NA | TRBJ2-1 | few | TRBV20-1 | CSAMSMLAGTNEQFF | TGCAGTGCTATGAGTATGCTGGCGGGAACGAATGAGCAGTTCTTC
TRBD1 | TRBJ1-5 | few | TRBV12-3/TRBV12-4 | CASSPGQGAGQPQHF | TGTGCCAGCAGCCCTGGACAGGGGGCTGGGCAGCCCCAGCATTTT
NA | TRBJ2-1 | few | TRBV11-2 | CASTSPGEVEQFF | TGTGCCAGCACGTCTCCGGGAGAAGTAGAGCAGTTCTTC
TRBD2 | TRBJ2-1 | NA | TRBV2 | CATEELGASGRKRDEQFF | TGTGCCACCGAAGAACTAGGGGCTAGCGGGAGGAAGCGGGATGAGCAGTTCTTC
NA | TRBJ2-7 | NA | TRBV7-2 | CASSLRAGSTYEQYF | TGTGCCAGCAGCTTAAGGGCGGGATCAACCTACGAGCAGTACTTC
NA | TRBJ2-7 | few | TRBV6-5 | CASSSAGAYYEQYF | TGTGCCAGCAGCTCCGCGGGGGCGTACTACGAGCAGTACTTC
TRBD1 | TRBJ1-6 | NA | TRBV20-1 | CSAPIQGMFDSPLHF | TGCAGTGCTCCGATACAGGGGATGTTTGATTCACCCCTCCACTTT
NA | TRBJ1-3 | NA | TRBV20-1 | CSARARTQSAGNTIYF | TGCAGTGCTAGGGCCAGGACGCAATCTGCTGGAAACACCATATATTTT